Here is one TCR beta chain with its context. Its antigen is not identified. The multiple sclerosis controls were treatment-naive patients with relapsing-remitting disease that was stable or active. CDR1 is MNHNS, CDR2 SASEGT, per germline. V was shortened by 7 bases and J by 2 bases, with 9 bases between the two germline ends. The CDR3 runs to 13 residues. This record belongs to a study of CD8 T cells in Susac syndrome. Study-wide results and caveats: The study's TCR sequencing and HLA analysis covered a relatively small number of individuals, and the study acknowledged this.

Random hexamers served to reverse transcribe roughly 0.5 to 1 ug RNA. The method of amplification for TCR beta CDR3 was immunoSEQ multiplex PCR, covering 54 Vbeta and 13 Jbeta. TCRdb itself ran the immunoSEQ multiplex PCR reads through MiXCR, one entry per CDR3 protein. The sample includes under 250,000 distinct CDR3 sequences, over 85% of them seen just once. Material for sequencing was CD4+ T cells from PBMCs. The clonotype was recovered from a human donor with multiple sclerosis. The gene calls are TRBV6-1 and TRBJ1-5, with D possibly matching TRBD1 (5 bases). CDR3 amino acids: CASNVQGNQPQHF. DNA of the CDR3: TGTGCCAGCAATGTACAGGGCAATCAGCCCCAGCATTTT.